Presented here are 32 T cell receptor beta chains from one specimen sequenced in a study of shared clonotypes between healthy human individuals. Only in-frame clones appear in the TCRdb table, and some are missing; sequencing was by immunoSEQ multiplex PCR. The top ten hold 0.095% to 0.12% of the sample, which has approximately 650,000 clones, just under 97% seen once. Naive CD8 cells were CD45RO-negative, positively selected for CCR7, excluding terminally differentiated effector memory CD45RA+ cells. The material sequenced was naive CD8+ T cells sorted from blood. These TCRs come from a woman in her twenties or thirties in good health.

The chain couples TRBV9 to TRBJ1-1; D gene ambiguous. The CDR3 length is 13 residues. Germline lookup yields CDR1 SGDLS and CDR2 YYNGEE. Between the trimmed V and J ends, which lost 4 bases and 1 base, there was a span of 8 bases. The CDR3 DNA sequence: TGTGCCAGCAGCCTTGACAAGAACACTGAAGCTTTCTTT. As protein: CASSLDKNTEAFF.

The rearrangement joins TRBV7-6 to TRBJ1-4, with D unclear. V lost 6 bases and J lost 0, with 14 bases in between. Germline values: CDR1 SGHVS, CDR2 FNYEAQ. The CDR3 is 16 amino acids. The CDR3 sequence: CASRRHTASTNEKLFF. As DNA, the CDR3 is TGTGCCAGCAGGCGCCATACAGCGTCAACTAATGAAAAACTGTTTTTT.

The gene calls are TRBV7-6 and TRBJ2-1, with D possibly TRBD2 on 5 matching bases. The V and J ends lost 1 base and 8 bases respectively, with 21 bases between them. The germline CDR1 and CDR2 sequences are SGHVS and FNYEAQ. The CDR3 loop spans 17 amino acids. CDR3: CASSLDRQRTQADEQFF. The DNA for the CDR3 is TGTGCCAGCAGCTTAGATCGTCAGCGGACTCAAGCAGATGAGCAGTTCTTC.

The chain links TRBV9 to TRBJ2-1; tentative D call: TRBD1 (6 bases). The CDR3 covers 12 residues. Germline-derived CDR1 and CDR2 are SGDLS and YYNGEE. V was clipped by 4 bases and J by 12 bases, with 14 bases between them. CDR3 in amino acids: CASSPATGGQFF. CDR3 DNA sequence: TGTGCCAGCAGCCCCGCGACAGGAGGGCAGTTCTTC.

The chain couples TRBV2 to TRBJ2-4, with D perhaps assigned TRBD1 or TRBD2 (5 bases each). The CDR3 extends over 14 amino acids. Looked up from germline, CDR1 is SNHLY and CDR2 is FYNNEI. V was trimmed by 4 bases and J by 1 base, leaving 8 bases between them. The CDR3 here is CASSGGWAKNIQYF. DNA of the CDR3: TGTGCCAGCAGTGGGGGGTGGGCCAAAAACATTCAGTACTTC.

The chain joins TRBV7-6 to TRBJ2-1; 8 positions match TRBD2. The CDR3 is made up of 16 amino acids. The germline V gene has CDR1 SGHVS and CDR2 FNYEAQ. J lost 1 base, V lost 0 bases, and 2 bases had no gene match. DNA of the CDR3: TGTGCCAGCAGCTTAGCGGCTAGCGGGTCCTACAATGAGCAGTTCTTC. Residues: CASSLAASGSYNEQFF.

This rearrangement joins TRBV7-9 to TRBJ2-1; a possible D gene is TRBD2 (6 bases). Trimming removed 3 bases from V and 14 bases from J, with 8 bases in between. Germline V gives CDR1 SEHNR, CDR2 FQNEAQ (reference sequence). The CDR3 contains 10 residues. The CDR3 protein is CASSFGGKFF. The CDR3 DNA sequence: TGTGCCAGCAGCTTTGGGGGGAAGTTCTTC.

CDR3 nucleotide sequence: TGTGCCATCAGTGAGGGGGTGAACACTGAAGCTTTCTTT. This translates into CAISEGVNTEAFF. The chain carries TRBV10-3 and TRBJ1-1; D remains unclear. CDR1 and CDR2 (germline): ENHRY, SYGVKD. V was pared by 2 bases and J by 0 bases, with 4 bases between. The CDR3 length is 13 residues.

This CDR3 is CASTYWVGQYEQYF. CDR3 sequence (DNA): TGTGCCAGCACCTATTGGGTGGGTCAGTACGAGCAGTACTTC. The V call is TRBV11-2, the J call TRBJ2-7; the D is unclear. Germline assignment: CDR1 SGHAT and CDR2 FQNNGV. The CDR3 spans 14 residues. Trimming stripped 7 bases from V and 4 bases from J, with 17 bases between.

The count of this clone is one. The CDR3: CAWSDSGNQPQHF. The CDR3, as DNA: TGTGCCTGGAGTGACTCGGGCAATCAGCCCCAGCATTTT. The rearrangement links TRBV30 to TRBJ1-5; D unresolved. The CDR3 contains 13 residues. Germline V gene data show CDR1 as GTSNPN and CDR2 as SVGIG (reference sequence). The germline V and J ends were trimmed by 1 base and 2 bases, with 6 bases remaining between them.

The chain uses TRBV7-8 and TRBJ2-7; TRBD1 matches 9 bases. The CDR3 is 14 amino acids. The V gene end was trimmed by 3 bases and the J gene end by 5 bases; junction bases not matched to a gene: 5. From germline, CDR1 is SGHVS and CDR2 FQNEAQ. The CDR3 here is CASSFRDRAHEQYF. The CDR3 nucleotides are TGTGCCAGCAGCTTTCGGGACAGGGCACACGAGCAGTACTTC. The full variable domain, with the rest looked up from reference TRBV7-8 and TRBJ2-7, is GAGVSQSPRYKVAKRGQDVALRCDPISGHVSLFWYQQALGQGPEFLTYFQNEAQLDKSGLPSDRFFAERPEGSVSTLKIQRTQQEDSAVYLCASSFRDRAHEQYFGPGTRLTVT.

This chain uses TRBV2 with TRBJ1-2; D is possibly TRBD1 (6 bases). The V gene lost 4 bases and the J gene lost 5 bases, with 11 bases spanning the gap. Germline CDR1 is SNHLY and CDR2 is FYNNEI. This CDR3 contains 13 residues. CDR3 nucleotide sequence: TGTGCCAGCAGTGGCCCAGGGGATTATGGCTACACCTTC. It specifies CASSGPGDYGYTF.

This clone was found once. The chain joins TRBV19 to TRBJ2-2; tentatively, D is TRBD1 (6 bases). Germline lookup yields CDR1 LNHDA and CDR2 SQIVND (reference sequence). CDR3 length: 18 residues. The ends were cut back, 5 bases at V and 5 bases at J, with 24 bases in the middle. The CDR3 sequence: CASSLSWFRGRFTGELFF. In nucleotides, the CDR3 is TGTGCCAGTAGTCTCAGTTGGTTCAGGGGAAGATTTACCGGGGAGCTGTTTTTT.

This sequence joins TRBV6-6 and TRBJ2-1; D possibly corresponds to TRBD2 (6 bases). CDR1 and CDR2 (germline): MNHNY, SVGAGI (reference sequence). V lost 5 bases, J lost 3 bases, and 14 bases lay in between. CDR3 length equals 15 residues. The CDR3 loop reads CASSHRDSFYNEQFF. In DNA form, the CDR3 reads TGTGCCAGCAGTCACCGGGACTCGTTCTACAATGAGCAGTTCTTC.

The chain links TRBV7-6 to TRBJ2-5; no definite D call. The assigned J gene may be wrong: the sequence end matches TRBJ2-7 better. This CDR3 spans 13 amino acids. Germline V lookup: CDR1 SGHVS, CDR2 FNYEAQ. CDR3 coding DNA: TGTGCCAGCAGCCTAGGTCTTCTTTACGAGCAGTACTTC. This translates into CASSLGLLYEQYF.

V usage is TRBV30 and J usage is TRBJ2-7; 10 nucleotides align to TRBD1. Trimming cost V 5 bases and J 3 bases; bases outside gene matches: 7. The germline gives CDR1 GTSNPN, CDR2 SVGIG (reference sequence). The CDR3 is 14 amino acids. Here the CDR3 reads CAWHLRDRGYEQYF. The CDR3 region has the DNA TGTGCCTGGCATCTCCGGGACAGGGGCTACGAGCAGTACTTC.

This chain joins TRBV4-2 and TRBJ2-2; D remains unclear. Trimming left V 3 bases short and J 6 bases short, with 11 bases between. CDR1 is LGHNA and CDR2 is YNFKEQ in the germline V gene. The CDR3 extends over 14 amino acids. The CDR3 loop reads CASSQSSLAGELFF. In DNA, the CDR3 is TGTGCCAGCAGCCAGAGTTCATTAGCCGGGGAGCTGTTTTTT.

This chain uses TRBV28 with TRBJ2-7, with D perhaps TRBD1 (6 bases). Looked up from germline, CDR1 is MDHEN and CDR2 is SYDVKM. V was cut by 6 bases and J by 2 bases, with 17 bases left in between. This CDR3 contains 15 residues. CDR3 DNA: TGTGCCAGCAGACAGCCGGGACATCATACCTACGAGCAGTACTTC. This sequence encodes CASRQPGHHTYEQYF.

The chain recombines TRBV28 with TRBJ2-7; the match to TRBD2 covers 8 bases. Germline trimming cut 7 bases from V and 6 bases from J; bases unmatched to any gene: 11. This CDR3 is built from 14 residues. Looked up from germline, CDR1 is MDHEN and CDR2 is SYDVKM. CDR3 in DNA: TGTGCCAGCAACCAAAGCGGGAGTCGAGGCGAGCAGTACTTC. Translating gives CASNQSGSRGEQYF.

V usage is TRBV9 and J usage is TRBJ2-7; 8 nucleotides line up with TRBD1. CDR3 size: 15 residues. The V segment lost 0 bases and the J segment 2 bases; nucleotides outside the gene matches: 4. In germline, CDR1 is SGDLS, CDR2 YYNGEE. As DNA, the CDR3 is TGTGCCAGCAGCGTAGGTACAGGGGGTACCTACGAGCAGTACTTC. Its protein is CASSVGTGGTYEQYF.

Comments on this clone: Other nucleotide sequences in the sample specify the same CDR3. This chain joins TRBV28 and TRBJ2-2; perhaps TRBD1 as D (5 bases). This CDR3 comprises 15 residues. The V end lost 0 bases, the J end lost 2 bases, and 7 bases lay between the germline ends. CDR1 and CDR2 (germline): MDHEN, SYDVKM. CDR3 amino acids: CASSLWGQNTGELFF. The DNA of the CDR3 is TGTGCCAGCAGTTTATGGGGGCAAAACACCGGGGAGCTGTTTTTT.

Only one count was recorded for this clone. The rearrangement uses TRBV13 and TRBJ2-5, with 9 bases identical to TRBD2. The tail of the sequence fits TRBJ2-7 better, so the J call may be wrong. From germline, CDR1 is PRHDT and CDR2 FYEKMQ (reference sequence). The CDR3 has 15 residues. CDR3 region: CASSPRTSEYYEQYF. The CDR3 nucleotides read TGTGCCAGCAGCCCCCGGACTAGCGAATACTACGAGCAGTACTTC.

The chain uses TRBV9 and TRBJ1-2, with a possible D match to TRBD1 (6 bases). Between the trimmed V and J ends, which lost 4 bases and 4 bases, there was a span of 14 bases. Germline assignment: CDR1 SGDLS and CDR2 YYNGEE. The CDR3 length is 14 residues. The CDR3 here is CASSWAGESYGYTF. The CDR3 DNA is TGTGCCAGCAGCTGGGCAGGGGAGAGCTATGGCTACACCTTC.

The chain joins TRBV7-9 to TRBJ2-7, with 9 bases fitting TRBD1. Germline CDR1 reads SEHNR; CDR2 reads FQNEAQ (reference sequence). Losses at the gene ends were 3 bases for V and 5 bases for J; bases not matched to a gene: 5. This CDR3 comprises 14 residues. This chain's CDR3 is CASSLGQGVNEQYF. The CDR3 DNA follows: TGTGCCAGCAGCTTGGGACAGGGAGTCAACGAGCAGTACTTC.

This rearrangement joins TRBV28 to TRBJ1-5; unclear D gene. CDR1 MDHEN and CDR2 SYDVKM come from the germline V gene. The CDR3 is 15 residues long. With 2 bases removed from V and 1 base from J, the gap between germline ends came to 9 bases. The CDR3 nucleotides are TGTGCCAGCAGTTTACTTGGGATGAGCAATCAGCCCCAGCATTTT. Amino acids: CASSLLGMSNQPQHF.

This chain joins TRBV27 and TRBJ2-1; perhaps TRBD1 as D (5 bases). Germline lookup yields CDR1 MNHEY and CDR2 SMNVEV (reference sequence). Deletions cut 7 bases from V and 3 bases from J, with 16 bases between. CDR3 size: 15 residues. In DNA form, the CDR3 reads TGTGCCAGCACCCCCTTTGGCGGACACTACAATGAGCAGTTCTTC. Its protein is CASTPFGGHYNEQFF.

With regard to this clone: Other DNA sequences of this sample code for an identical CDR3. J is TRBJ2-7 and V is TRBV7-9; D perhaps matches TRBD1 (5 bases). CDR3 length: 13 amino acids. The germline gives CDR1 SEHNR, CDR2 FQNEAQ (reference sequence). The V end lost 2 bases, the J end lost 2 bases, and 7 bases lay between the germline ends. CDR3 region: CASSLQGTYEQYF. CDR3 DNA: TGTGCCAGCAGCTTACAGGGTACCTACGAGCAGTACTTC. The whole variable domain, filled in from reference TRBV7-9 and TRBJ2-7, reads DTGVSQNPRHKITKRGQNVTFRCDPISEHNRLYWYRQTLGQGPEFLTYFQNEAQLEKSRLLSDRFSAERPKGSFSTLEIQRTEQGDSAMYLCASSLQGTYEQYFGPGTRLTVT.

The genes are TRBV21-1 and TRBJ2-7; whether TRBD2, the table's D call, matches the DNA was not checked. TRBV21-1 represents a pseudogene. The CDR3 covers 15 residues. CDR3 region: CASSNWTSGSYEQYF. The CDR3 coding sequence is TGTGCCAGCAGCAACTGGACTAGCGGGAGCTACGAGCAGTACTTC.

The V call is TRBV5-1, the J call TRBJ1-2; maybe TRBD1 (6 bases). V was pared by 5 bases and J by 4 bases, with 18 bases between. The CDR3 is 15 residues long. CDR1 and CDR2 from the germline V gene are SGHRS and YFSETQ. For the CDR3, the DNA is TGCGCCAGCAGACATAACAGGGCCTTGCTCTATGGCTACACCTTC. Its translation is CASRHNRALLYGYTF.

The chain is built from TRBV6-1 and TRBJ2-7, with a weak D call TRBD2 (5 bases). CDR3 length: 12 residues. V gave up 8 bases and J gave up 2 bases, with 10 bases separating them. CDR1 is MNHNS and CDR2 is SASEGT in the germline V gene. The CDR3 sequence is CASEGETYEQYF. CDR3 DNA: TGTGCCAGCGAGGGCGAGACCTACGAGCAGTACTTC.

The chain joins TRBV7-6 to TRBJ2-1, with D possibly TRBD1 on 6 matching bases. The CDR3 sequence is 16 residues long. Looked up from germline, CDR1 is SGHVS and CDR2 is FNYEAQ. V dropped 5 bases and J dropped 6 bases, with 20 bases sitting between them. CDR3: CASSHGPWGLFNEQFF. DNA for the CDR3: TGTGCCAGCAGCCACGGACCGTGGGGGCTTTTCAATGAGCAGTTCTTC.

The rearrangement joins TRBV6-5 to TRBJ2-2; D uncertain. The CDR3 is 12 amino acids. From germline, CDR1 is MNHEY and CDR2 SVGAGI. Trimming shortened V by 6 bases and J by 0 bases, and 2 bases separated the two germline ends. CDR3 protein: CASSSNTGELFF. In nucleotides, the CDR3 is TGTGCCAGCAGCTCGAACACCGGGGAGCTGTTTTTT.